A selection of T cell receptor beta chains follows, all from one sample in a study of radiotherapy plus CTLA-4 blockade in lung cancer. Some clones are missing from TCRdb's copy, which holds only in-frame ones; the method was immunoSEQ multiplex PCR. The top ten clones hold 3% to 4% of a sample with 89,000 or so clones, 75% to 85% of them seen once. The sequenced sample was peripheral blood, obtained from a patient treated with radiotherapy plus ipilimumab. All receptors come from a human donor with non-small cell lung cancer who had a partial response to radiotherapy plus ipilimumab. The CDR3 runs from the conserved cysteine through the conserved F or W. The D gene is left open where the match is weak.

j_gene: TRBJ2-5; d_gene: .; v_gene: TRBV18; CDR3aa: CASSSQGGGQETQYF
j_gene: TRBJ1-3; d_gene: .; v_gene: TRBV18; CDR3aa: CASSPGGGGRGNTIYF
j_gene: TRBJ2-1; d_gene: .; v_gene: TRBV5-1; CDR3aa: CASSLQVYREQFF
j_gene: TRBJ2-1; d_gene: TRBD2; v_gene: TRBV9; CDR3aa: CASSVGGLAGTRSYNEQFF
j_gene: TRBJ2-2; d_gene: TRBD2; v_gene: TRBV19; CDR3aa: CASSIIAGQTGELFF
j_gene: TRBJ1-1; d_gene: .; v_gene: TRBV5-1; CDR3aa: CASSLHLQKSTEAFF
j_gene: TRBJ2-7; d_gene: TRBD1; v_gene: TRBV7-8; CDR3aa: CASSLRDRGIEQYF
j_gene: TRBJ1-2; d_gene: TRBD1; v_gene: TRBV28; CDR3aa: CATETGMGYGYTF
j_gene: TRBJ1-6; d_gene: TRBD1; v_gene: TRBV7-6; CDR3aa: CASSSGQGNSPLHF
j_gene: TRBJ1-5; d_gene: TRBD1; v_gene: TRBV6-5; CDR3aa: CASIRDRGSNQPQHF
j_gene: TRBJ1-1; d_gene: .; v_gene: TRBV5-1; CDR3aa: CASSPGHLNTEAFF
j_gene: TRBJ2-3; d_gene: .; v_gene: TRBV5-1; CDR3aa: CASSLVGRSDTQYF
j_gene: TRBJ1-5; d_gene: TRBD1; v_gene: TRBV28; CDR3aa: CASSSHGQGGGQPQHF
j_gene: TRBJ1-4; d_gene: TRBD1; v_gene: TRBV18; CDR3aa: CASSPLGARGTSATNEKLFF
j_gene: TRBJ1-5; d_gene: .; v_gene: TRBV30; CDR3aa: CAWSVAGARSQPQHF
j_gene: TRBJ1-5; d_gene: .; v_gene: TRBV2; CDR3aa: CASSQTGPGTQHF
j_gene: TRBJ1-4; d_gene: .; v_gene: TRBV6-6; CDR3aa: CASSYDRKTEKLFF
j_gene: TRBJ2-1; d_gene: TRBD2; v_gene: TRBV5-1; CDR3aa: CASSSGSGVAYNEQFF
j_gene: TRBJ2-6; d_gene: .; v_gene: TRBV7-2; CDR3aa: CASSLNREGSGANVLTF
j_gene: TRBJ2-7; d_gene: TRBD2; v_gene: TRBV5-8; CDR3aa: CASGKGLRYEQYF
j_gene: TRBJ1-1; d_gene: .; v_gene: TRBV29-1; CDR3aa: CSVGGDTEAFF
j_gene: TRBJ2-2; d_gene: .; v_gene: TRBV7-8; CDR3aa: CASSRLGGGNTGELFF
j_gene: TRBJ2-1; d_gene: TRBD1; v_gene: TRBV28; CDR3aa: CASSTPGQGAPEQFF
j_gene: TRBJ2-7; d_gene: TRBD1; v_gene: TRBV4-1; CDR3aa: CASSGPGQRSYEQYF
j_gene: TRBJ2-3; d_gene: TRBD2; v_gene: TRBV5-1; CDR3aa: CASSLTSGITDTQYF
j_gene: TRBJ2-1; d_gene: TRBD1; v_gene: TRBV5-4; CDR3aa: CASSFDRGAYNEQFF
j_gene: TRBJ1-2; d_gene: .; v_gene: TRBV28; CDR3aa: CASSLGGNGGYTF
j_gene: TRBJ1-1; d_gene: .; v_gene: TRBV11-1; CDR3aa: CAFEGAPSTEAFF
j_gene: TRBJ2-1; d_gene: TRBD1; v_gene: TRBV2; CDR3aa: CASSEWTGRNEQFF
j_gene: TRBJ2-5; d_gene: .; v_gene: TRBV2; CDR3aa: CASSEAVEVGTQYF
j_gene: TRBJ2-1; d_gene: TRBD2; v_gene: TRBV29-1; CDR3aa: CSVLADSRVNEQFF
j_gene: TRBJ2-6; d_gene: TRBD1; v_gene: TRBV28; CDR3aa: CASTGQGTGANVLTF
j_gene: TRBJ2-3; d_gene: TRBD1; v_gene: TRBV28; CDR3aa: CASSKQGARGDTQYF
j_gene: TRBJ1-3; d_gene: TRBD1; v_gene: TRBV5-1; CDR3aa: CASSSGTGSGNTIYF
j_gene: TRBJ1-1; d_gene: .; v_gene: TRBV6-1; CDR3aa: CASSAPFRVRTEAFF
j_gene: TRBJ2-1; d_gene: TRBD2; v_gene: TRBV9; CDR3aa: CASSVVVAGGLGEQFF
j_gene: TRBJ1-5; d_gene: .; v_gene: TRBV2; CDR3aa: CASSDPLNQPQHF
j_gene: TRBJ1-2; d_gene: .; v_gene: TRBV10-3; CDR3aa: CAISDSTDRIGGYTF
j_gene: TRBJ2-2; d_gene: .; v_gene: TRBV27; CDR3aa: CASSLNLASNTGELFF
j_gene: TRBJ2-7; d_gene: .; v_gene: TRBV19; CDR3aa: CASSSRPLTTSYEQYF
j_gene: TRBJ2-5; d_gene: TRBD2; v_gene: TRBV18; CDR3aa: CASSPGYGRNGETQYF
j_gene: TRBJ1-2; d_gene: .; v_gene: TRBV18; CDR3aa: CASSPLGEDGYTF
j_gene: TRBJ2-5; d_gene: TRBD1; v_gene: TRBV10-3; CDR3aa: CAIRTVPGQGTQETQYF
j_gene: TRBJ2-5; d_gene: .; v_gene: TRBV7-3; CDR3aa: CASSLRGGVQETQYF
j_gene: TRBJ1-1; d_gene: TRBD1; v_gene: TRBV7-2; CDR3aa: CASSFRQGATEAFF
j_gene: TRBJ2-2; d_gene: .; v_gene: TRBV7-3; CDR3aa: CASSPGTLYTGELFF
j_gene: TRBJ1-4; d_gene: .; v_gene: TRBV7-9; CDR3aa: CASSFKPTNEKLFF
j_gene: TRBJ1-3; d_gene: .; v_gene: TRBV2; CDR3aa: CATSTQGGWISGNTIYF
j_gene: TRBJ2-4; d_gene: .; v_gene: TRBV5-1; CDR3aa: CASSLVRQGYYTLAKNIQYF
j_gene: TRBJ1-1; d_gene: .; v_gene: TRBV28; CDR3aa: CASTPRNTEAFF
j_gene: TRBJ2-7; d_gene: TRBD1; v_gene: TRBV19; CDR3aa: CARGRTGQGDEQYF